The 27 T cell receptor beta chains presented below share a single source sample, sequenced in a study of blood T cell repertoires in COVID-19. Method: immunoSEQ multiplex PCR; TCRdb's copy keeps in-frame clones and lacks some. The sample holds approximately 260,000 clones, about 88% seen once. The sample was peripheral blood. These receptors all stem from a woman aged 40 to 50 who had recovered from COVID-19.

On this clone: The sample holds other DNA sequences that translate to the same CDR3. The rearrangement links TRBV6-5 to TRBJ1-4, with 8 bases identical to TRBD1. Germline assignment: CDR1 MNHEY and CDR2 SVGAGI. With V trimmed by 5 bases and J by 4 bases, 3 bases remained unmatched. This CDR3 has 14 amino acids. The CDR3 DNA sequence: TGTGCCAGCAGTCCCGACAGGGGTAATGAAAAACTGTTTTTT. It yields the protein CASSPDRGNEKLFF.

The V call is TRBV19, the J call TRBJ1-5, with D perhaps matching TRBD1 (5 bases). The V end was cut by 7 bases, the J end by 2 bases, with 18 bases between. Germline values: CDR1 LNHDA, CDR2 SQIVND (reference sequence). The CDR3 is 16 residues long. CDR3 amino acids: CASNPWQGLGNQPQHF. The CDR3 region has the DNA TGTGCCAGTAACCCATGGCAGGGCTTGGGCAATCAGCCCCAGCATTTT.

V and J are TRBV7-9 and TRBJ1-1; D perhaps matches TRBD1 (6 bases). This CDR3 contains 15 residues. Germline V CDR1 and CDR2: SEHNR, FQNEAQ (reference sequence). V lost 5 bases and J 0 bases, leaving 13 bases between the germline ends. The CDR3: CASSPRGGVNTEAFF. The CDR3 DNA follows: TGTGCCAGCAGCCCAAGAGGGGGTGTGAACACTGAAGCTTTCTTT.

The chain combines TRBV5-1 with TRBJ2-7; D is possibly TRBD1 (5 bases). The V end was cut by 4 bases, the J end by 2 bases, with 16 bases between. The CDR3 runs to 15 residues. Germline CDR1 is SGHRS and CDR2 is YFSETQ. CDR3 amino acids: CASSEDRLWTYEQYF. CDR3 DNA: TGCGCCAGCAGCGAAGACAGACTTTGGACCTACGAGCAGTACTTC.

This chain connects TRBV5-1 to TRBJ2-3, with D uncertain. Germline CDR1 SGHRS, CDR2 YFSETQ. This CDR3 comprises 14 residues. The V gene lost 0 bases and the J gene lost 0 bases, with 5 bases spanning the gap. The CDR3 sequence is CASSLVISTDTQYF. CDR3 nucleotides: TGCGCCAGCAGCTTGGTTATTAGCACAGATACGCAGTATTTT.

The gene calls are TRBV5-8 and TRBJ2-1; TRBD2 might be the D (6 bases). Germline CDR1 SGHTS, CDR2 YDEGEE. Trimming took off 6 bases at V and 7 bases at J, with 14 bases between the two ends. CDR3 length equals 13 residues. In DNA, the CDR3 is TGTGCCAGCACCTACGGGGGTAGGAATGAGCAGTTCTTC. Its protein product is CASTYGGRNEQFF.

The J gene is TRBJ2-3, the V gene TRBV19; 10 nucleotides agree with TRBD1. CDR3 size: 16 residues. V dropped 6 bases and J dropped 2; count of bases not matched to a gene: 8. The germline gives CDR1 LNHDA, CDR2 SQIVND (reference sequence). For the CDR3, the DNA is TGTGCCAGTAGGGACAGGGGGAACTCTGACACAGATACGCAGTATTTT. Its protein is CASRDRGNSDTDTQYF.

The chain has TRBV7-2 and TRBJ2-2; D is perhaps TRBD1 (5 bases). V was shortened by 4 bases and J by 6 bases, with 9 bases between the two germline ends. Germline loops: CDR1 SGHTA, CDR2 FQGNSA. The CDR3 covers 13 residues. The CDR3 DNA sequence: TGTGCCAGCAGCTGGTCAGGGCCCGGGGAGCTGTTTTTT. Protein: CASSWSGPGELFF.

The V and J genes are TRBV10-3 and TRBJ2-7; TRBD1 matches at 7 bases. The CDR3 runs 13 residues. Germline values: CDR1 ENHRY, CDR2 SYGVKD. V shed 3 bases, J shed 1 base, and the junction held 0 bases outside the gene matches. The CDR3: CAISEQGSYEQYF. The CDR3 nucleotides read TGTGCCATCAGTGAACAGGGGTCCTACGAGCAGTACTTC.

The chain has TRBV27 and TRBJ1-4; TRBD1 agrees at 7 bases. The V gene's germline CDR1 is MNHEY and CDR2 SMNVEV (reference sequence). This CDR3 region has 15 residues. Losses at the gene ends were 6 bases for V and 0 bases for J; bases not matched to a gene: 4. In nucleotides, the CDR3 is TGTGCCAGCAGGGCAGGGGGTGCAACTAATGAAAAACTGTTTTTT. Its translation is CASRAGGATNEKLFF.

V is TRBV28 and J is TRBJ2-7; 7 nucleotides match TRBD1. The CDR3 runs to 13 residues. V trimming: 7 bases; J trimming: 0 bases; junction bases outside the gene matches: 3. CDR1 and CDR2 (germline): MDHEN, SYDVKM. Here the CDR3 reads CASTRDSSYEQYF. CDR3 nucleotides: TGTGCCAGCACTAGGGACAGCTCCTACGAGCAGTACTTC.

This rearrangement joins TRBV11-2 to TRBJ2-7; TRBD1 matches 10 bases. Per the germline V gene, CDR1 is SGHAT and CDR2 is FQNNGV. V lost 7 bases, J lost 2 bases, and 8 bases stayed unmatched. The length of the CDR3 is 15 residues. CDR3 in DNA: TGTGCCAGCACTCCGCAGACAGGGGGCCCCTACGAGCAGTACTTC. It is translated as CASTPQTGGPYEQYF.

This chain links TRBV11-3 with TRBJ1-1; the D is unclear. The CDR3 totals 14 residues. With 2 bases removed from V and 5 bases from J, the gap between germline ends came to 12 bases. The V gene's germline CDR1 is SGHNT and CDR2 YENEEA. Here the CDR3 DNA reads TGTGCCAGCAGCTTACGGGGAAAAGGGACTGAAGCTTTCTTT. Protein: CASSLRGKGTEAFF.

This chain uses TRBV15 with TRBJ2-2; the match to TRBD2 covers 7 bases. The ends lost 1 base at V and 4 bases at J; junction bases unmatched: 6. There are 16 residues in the CDR3. Germline CDR1 and CDR2: LNHNV and YYDKDF (reference sequence). The CDR3 protein is CATSRGGGRGTGELFF. As DNA, the CDR3 is TGTGCCACCAGCAGAGGGGGGGGACGCGGCACCGGGGAGCTGTTTTTT. The whole variable domain, remainder taken from reference TRBV15 and TRBJ2-2, is DAMVIQNPRYQVTQFGKPVTLSCSQTLNHNVMYWYQQKSSQAPKLLFHYYDKDFNNEADTPDNFQSRRPNTSFCFLDIRSPGLGDTAMYLCATSRGGGRGTGELFFGEGSRLTVL.

The chain uses TRBV6-5 and TRBJ2-2; D gene uncertain. The CDR3 totals 15 residues. Germline values: CDR1 MNHEY, CDR2 SVGAGI. V was clipped by 4 bases and J by 0 bases, with 9 bases between them. CDR3 nucleotides: TGTGCCAGCAGTTTAAGTTCGGCGAACACCGGGGAGCTGTTTTTT. It is translated as CASSLSSANTGELFF.

The sample holds a few counts of this clone. This chain joins TRBV14 and TRBJ2-7; TRBD1 matches at 7 bases. CDR3 size: 14 residues. Germline assignment: CDR1 SGHDN and CDR2 FVKESK. Trimming removed 4 bases from V and 5 bases from J; junction bases left unmatched: 8. The CDR3 DNA follows: TGTGCCAGCAGCCGTCGACAGGGTTGGAACGAGCAGTACTTC. This codes for CASSRRQGWNEQYF.

This chain links TRBV24-1 with TRBJ2-1; TRBD1 might be the D (6 bases). Trimming stripped 3 bases from V and 2 bases from J, with 10 bases between. The germline V gene has CDR1 KGHDR and CDR2 SFDVKD. The length of the CDR3 is 15 residues. CDR3 protein: CATSDDRRPYNEQFF. DNA for the CDR3: TGTGCCACCAGTGATGACAGGAGACCCTACAATGAGCAGTTCTTC.

The chain is built from TRBV6-6 and TRBJ2-7; 8 bases align to TRBD2. The CDR3 spans 14 residues. The V gene's germline CDR1 is MNHNY and CDR2 SVGAGI (reference sequence). V trimming: 2 bases; J trimming: 4 bases; junction bases outside the gene matches: 4. The CDR3 reads CASSYAASGYEQYV. The DNA of the CDR3 is TGTGCCAGCAGTTACGCGGCTAGCGGGTACGAGCAGTACGTC.

The chain combines TRBV7-8 with TRBJ2-5; possible D gene TRBD1, 6 bases. This CDR3 contains 16 residues. Germline assignment: CDR1 SGHVS and CDR2 FQNEAQ. V was clipped by 6 bases and J by 6 bases, with 23 bases between them. The CDR3 DNA reads as TGTGCCAGCAGGCACGTACCGGGACACCGGGATAAGACCCAGTACTTC. Its protein product is CASRHVPGHRDKTQYF.

The chain has TRBV4-1 and TRBJ2-1, with D unclear. The CDR3 contains 14 residues. With 2 bases removed from V and 9 bases from J, the gap between germline ends came to 14 bases. CDR1 is MGHRA, CDR2 YSYEKL, per germline. Here the CDR3 reads CASSQSLPEREQFF. CDR3 coding DNA: TGCGCCAGCAGCCAAAGTCTACCGGAGCGTGAGCAGTTCTTC.

This clone came up many times. The CDR3 is CASSLWTGNTEAFF. The CDR3 coding sequence is TGTGCCAGCAGCTTATGGACAGGAAACACTGAAGCTTTCTTT. The J gene is TRBJ1-1, the V gene TRBV7-2; 7 bases agree with TRBD1. The CDR3 contains 14 residues. V trimming: 2 bases; J trimming: 2 bases; junction bases outside the gene matches: 2. In germline, CDR1 is SGHTA, CDR2 FQGNSA.

The chain joins TRBV28 to TRBJ2-1, with D possibly matching TRBD1 (6 bases). This CDR3 region has 17 residues. Germline assignment: CDR1 MDHEN and CDR2 SYDVKM. V was pared by 6 bases and J by 0 bases, with 18 bases between. The CDR3 region is CASSPQGPASSYNEQFF. In DNA form, the CDR3 reads TGTGCCAGCAGCCCTCAGGGGCCAGCGAGCTCCTACAATGAGCAGTTCTTC. The whole variable domain, filled in from reference TRBV28 and TRBJ2-1, reads DVKVTQSSRYLVKRTGEKVFLECVQDMDHENMFWYRQDPGLGLRLIYFSYDVKMKEKGDIPEGYSVSREKKERFSLILESASTNQTSMYLCASSPQGPASSYNEQFFGPGTRLTVL.

The chain employs TRBV7-2 and TRBJ1-5; possible D gene TRBD1, 5 bases. The V gene lost 1 base and the J gene lost 4 bases, with 14 bases spanning the gap. The CDR3 is made up of 16 amino acids. CDR1 and CDR2 (germline): SGHTA, FQGNSA. CDR3 residues: CASSLGWGSRNQPQHF. For the CDR3, the DNA is TGTGCCAGCAGCTTAGGGTGGGGCTCCCGGAATCAGCCCCAGCATTTT. Full variable domain (outside the CDR3, taken from reference TRBV7-2 and TRBJ1-5): GAGVSQSPSNKVTEKGKDVELRCDPISGHTALYWYRQSLGQGLEFLIYFQGNSAPDKSGLPSDRFSAERTGGSVSTLTIQRTQQEDSAVYLCASSLGWGSRNQPQHFGDGTRLSIL.

The gene calls are TRBV3-1 (or the pseudogene TRBV3-2) and TRBJ2-3, with D tentatively TRBD1 (5 bases). The CDR3 contains 15 residues. The germline V gene encodes CDR1 LGHDT and CDR2 YNNKEL (reference sequence). The V end was cut by 4 bases, the J end by 6 bases, with 17 bases between. CDR3 sequence (DNA): TGTGCCAGCAGCCCTAGACAGACCACCATCGATACGCAGTATTTT. It encodes CASSPRQTTIDTQYF.

This clone has a handful of counts. The J gene is TRBJ2-5, the V gene TRBV18; D not resolved. Germline lookup yields CDR1 KGHSH and CDR2 LQKENI. The CDR3 consists of 15 residues. Trimming cost V 4 bases and J 2 bases, with 14 bases left between them. In DNA form, the CDR3 reads TGTGCCAGCTCACTGGCAGGTACTGTACAAGAGACCCAGTACTTC. It codes for CASSLAGTVQETQYF.

The chain links TRBV29-1 to TRBJ1-1; D not certain. Germline-derived CDR1 and CDR2 are SQVTM and ANQGSEA. Trimming cost V 2 bases and J 0 bases, with 7 bases left between them. The CDR3 sequence is 13 residues long. The CDR3 is CSVEIALNTEAFF. CDR3 in DNA: TGCAGCGTTGAAATAGCCTTGAACACTGAAGCTTTCTTT.

The chain carries TRBV5-4 and TRBJ2-7; 8 nucleotides line up with TRBD1. Trimming took 1 base from V and 1 from J; bases not matched to a gene: 7. This CDR3 region has 16 residues. Germline V gives CDR1 SGHNT, CDR2 YYREEE (reference sequence). CDR3 sequence (DNA): TGTGCCAGCAGCTTGCCTGGGACAGGAGGATCCTACGAGCAGTACTTC. This translates into CASSLPGTGGSYEQYF.